The 7 T cell receptor beta chains listed next were all sequenced from one sample in a study of cytomegalovirus exposure and HLA in healthy donors. In the PCR, 60 Vbeta and 13 Jbeta primers were used. Clones were sequenced by immunoSEQ multiplex PCR, and TCRdb holds only the in-frame ones, with some missing. The sample records 150,000 or so clones, over 60% being singletons. The sample consisted of PBMCs. The receptor set was obtained from a woman in her late teens or twenties in good health and CMV-seronegative.

This clone was counted a few times. V usage is TRBV6-4 and J usage is TRBJ2-1; no clear D gene. Germline CDR1 and CDR2: MRHNA and SNTAGT. This CDR3 comprises 15 residues. Deletions cut 6 bases from V and 5 bases from J, with 17 bases between. CDR3 loop: CASSLSPTTHNEQFF. In DNA form, the CDR3 reads TGTGCCAGCAGCTTGTCCCCAACTACCCACAATGAGCAGTTCTTC.

This chain uses TRBV5-1 with TRBJ1-1, with no clear D. The CDR3 spans 12 residues. Germline CDR1 SGHRS, CDR2 YFSETQ. Trimming stripped 0 bases from V and 8 bases from J, with 8 bases between. DNA of the CDR3: TGCGCCAGCAGCTTGGGAGGGTTAGAAGCTTTCTTT. Protein sequence: CASSLGGLEAFF.

V gene TRBV13 combines with J gene TRBJ2-5; perhaps TRBD1 as D (7 bases). The germline CDR1 and CDR2 sequences are PRHDT and FYEKMQ (reference sequence). The V end was cut by 4 bases, the J end by 2 bases, with 14 bases between. This CDR3 contains 15 residues. The CDR3 protein is CASSSRGTDQETQYF. CDR3 sequence (DNA): TGTGCCAGCAGCTCACGCGGGACAGATCAAGAGACCCAGTACTTC.

This clone came up a few times. CDR3 DNA: TGTGCCAGCAGCCGACAGGGAAGCCTCTACGAGCAGTACTTC. As protein: CASSRQGSLYEQYF. This rearrangement joins TRBV5-4 to TRBJ2-7; 7 bases map to TRBD1. After removal of 4 bases from V and 3 bases from J, the junction contained 7 bases not matched to a gene. This CDR3 comprises 14 residues. CDR1 is SGHNT, CDR2 YYREEE, per germline (reference sequence).

The V and J genes are TRBV4-2 and TRBJ2-7, with 16 bases that match TRBD2. This CDR3 comprises 17 residues. V gave up 4 bases and J gave up 4 bases; unmatched junction bases: 7. The V gene's germline CDR1 is LGHNA and CDR2 YNFKEQ. CDR3 nucleotide sequence: TGTGCCAGCAGCCGGCTCGGGACTAGCGGGGGGGCATACGAGCAGTACTTC. This encodes CASSRLGTSGGAYEQYF.

This chain connects TRBV27 to TRBJ1-3, with TRBD1 as a possible D gene (6 bases). V was trimmed by 6 bases and J by 0 bases, leaving 12 bases between them. This CDR3 is 15 amino acids long. Germline assignment: CDR1 MNHEY and CDR2 SMNVEV (reference sequence). The CDR3 coding sequence is TGTGCCAGCAGAACCCTCAGGGGCTCTGGAAACACCATATATTTT. As protein: CASRTLRGSGNTIYF.

This chain uses TRBV6-5 with TRBJ2-7, with TRBD1 identical over 8 bases. Germline V lookup: CDR1 MNHEY, CDR2 SVGAGI. J gave up 3 bases and V 2 bases, and 3 bases lay outside the gene matches. The CDR3 runs to 14 residues. The CDR3 DNA is TGTGCCAGCAGTTACAAGGACAGGGACTACGAGCAGTACTTC. Its translation is CASSYKDRDYEQYF.